The 15 T cell receptor beta chains below come from one sample, sequenced in a study of identical twins. TCRdb reprocessed the 5' RACE reads with MiXCR, giving one entry per CDR3 protein. The sample lists just over 500,000 distinct CDR3 sequences, roughly a fifth occurring once. These data were also reused for a study on T cells expressing NK-cell markers.

The sequenced material came from CD4+ T cells sorted from blood. Every receptor here comes from a woman under 30 in good health.

This clonotype was counted only a few times. J is TRBJ1-2 and V is TRBV7-9, with D unresolved. Deletions cut 0 bases from V and 7 bases from J, with 9 bases between. The length of the CDR3 is 13 residues. CDR1 and CDR2 (germline): SEHNR, FQNEAQ (reference sequence). The CDR3 region is CASSLAASAGYTF. CDR3 coding DNA: TGTGCCAGCAGCTTAGCGGCTTCTGCTGGCTACACCTTC.

This chain uses TRBV7-2 with TRBJ2-1, with unresolved D. Trimming took off 1 base at V and 9 bases at J, with 10 bases between the two ends. CDR1 is SGHTA and CDR2 is FQGNSA in the germline V gene. CDR3 length: 13 residues. CDR3 sequence (DNA): TGTGCCAGCAGCTTAGGGACCCTTGGTGAGCAGTTCTTC. As protein: CASSLGTLGEQFF.

The sample holds a few counts of this clonotype. The chain links TRBV20-1 to TRBJ1-2, with 12 bases aligning to TRBD1. This CDR3 is 14 amino acids long. Germline assignment: CDR1 DFQATT and CDR2 SNEGSKA (reference sequence). After removal of 6 bases from V and 6 bases from J, the junction contained 8 bases not matched to a gene. Here the CDR3 reads CSATRDRGLNGYTF. CDR3 in DNA: TGCAGTGCCACTCGGGACAGGGGGCTGAATGGCTACACCTTC.

The rearrangement uses TRBV20-1 and TRBJ2-7, with D tentatively TRBD1 (6 bases). The V gene lost 1 base and the J gene lost 2 bases, with 9 bases spanning the gap. CDR1 and CDR2 from the germline V gene are DFQATT and SNEGSKA (reference sequence). There are 13 residues in the CDR3. The CDR3 here is CSARVGTPYEQYF. In DNA, the CDR3 is TGCAGTGCTAGAGTCGGGACACCCTACGAGCAGTACTTC.

The genes are TRBV29-1 and TRBJ2-3, with D possibly TRBD1 on 6 matching bases. The germline V gene encodes CDR1 SQVTM and CDR2 ANQGSEA. With 4 bases removed from V and 3 bases from J, the gap between germline ends came to 14 bases. This CDR3 has 14 residues. Written as DNA, the CDR3 is TGCAGCGTTGTGGGGGCAGTGAGGACAGATACGCAGTATTTT. Translating gives CSVVGAVRTDTQYF.

The chain is built from TRBV29-1 and TRBJ2-1, with D unclear. With 7 bases removed from V and 10 bases from J, the gap between germline ends came to 11 bases. Looked up from germline, CDR1 is SQVTM and CDR2 is ANQGSEA. CDR3 length: 10 residues. The CDR3 loop reads CSGTFYEQFF. In nucleotides, the CDR3 is TGCAGCGGGACGTTTTACGAGCAGTTCTTC.

The V call is TRBV5-1, the J call TRBJ1-1, with D unclear. Germline CDR1 is SGHRS and CDR2 is YFSETQ. V lost 3 bases and J lost 9, with 9 bases in between. The CDR3 sequence is 11 residues long. The CDR3 is CASSSDQKAFF. For the CDR3, the DNA is TGCGCCAGCAGCTCGGACCAGAAAGCTTTCTTT. Filled out from reference TRBV5-1 and TRBJ1-1, the complete variable domain reads KAGVTQTPRYLIKTRGQQVTLSCSPISGHRSVSWYQQTPGQGLQFLFEYFSETQRNKGNFPGRFSGRQFSNSRSEMNVSTLELGDSALYLCASSSDQKAFFGQGTRLTVV.

This chain's CDR3 is CASSLVLFVSGTGREQYF. The CDR3 region has the DNA TGTGCCAGCAGCTTGGTTCTCTTCGTTAGCGGGACAGGGCGCGAGCAGTACTTC. The V gene is TRBV5-5, the J gene TRBJ2-7; TRBD1 is a possible D gene (9 bases). V lost 0 bases and J lost 6, with 25 bases in between. The CDR3 has 18 residues. Germline CDR1 reads SGHKS; CDR2 reads YYEKEE (reference sequence).

The V gene is TRBV7-9, the J gene TRBJ1-2; D possibly corresponds to TRBD1 (6 bases). The CDR3 has 15 amino acids. V was pared by 5 bases and J by 2 bases, with 15 bases between. CDR1 and CDR2 from the germline V gene are SEHNR and FQNEAQ (reference sequence). The CDR3 DNA sequence: TGTGCCAGCAGCCGAGGGCGGGGGCCGAACTATGGCTACACCTTC. It encodes CASSRGRGPNYGYTF.

This clonotype showed up just a few times. This chain uses TRBV27 with TRBJ2-5; TRBD2 matches 13 bases. V shed 7 bases and J 4 bases; nucleotides not matched to a gene: 21. CDR3 length: 20 amino acids. Germline V gene lookup returns CDR1 MNHEY and CDR2 SMNVEV (reference sequence). The CDR3 region is CASTRRRTSGSTEGRETQYF. As DNA, the CDR3 is TGTGCCAGCACCCGCCGGCGGACTAGCGGGAGTACGGAGGGGCGAGAGACCCAGTACTTC.

This clonotype was seen a few times. J is TRBJ2-3 and V is TRBV5-1, with D unresolved. Germline CDR1 SGHRS, CDR2 YFSETQ. This CDR3 has 15 amino acids. V lost 0 bases and J lost 0, with 8 bases in between. The CDR3 sequence is CASSLVFQSTDTQYF. DNA for the CDR3: TGCGCCAGCAGCTTGGTTTTTCAGAGCACAGATACGCAGTATTTT.

This clonotype was observed at least ten times. The chain combines TRBV4-3 with TRBJ2-3; D unclear. The CDR3 loop spans 15 amino acids. V was trimmed by 2 bases and J by 7 bases, leaving 16 bases between them. CDR1 is LGHNA, CDR2 YSLEER, per germline. CDR3 sequence: CASSQTDSRFNTQYF. CDR3 nucleotides: TGCGCCAGCAGCCAAACTGACTCTAGGTTCAATACGCAGTATTTT.

Ten or more counts support this clonotype. The V call is TRBV30, the J call TRBJ1-2; D not certain. CDR1 and CDR2 from the germline V gene are GTSNPN and SVGIG (reference sequence). Trimming took 4 bases from V and 1 from J, leaving 7 bases between them. The CDR3 consists of 12 residues. The CDR3 bases are TGTGCCTGGAACCCCATTAACTATGGCTACACCTTC. This encodes CAWNPINYGYTF. The full variable domain, with the rest looked up from reference TRBV30 and TRBJ1-2, is SQTIHQWPATLVQPVGSPLSLECTVEGTSNPNLYWYRQAAGRGLQLLFYSVGIGQISSEVPQNLSASRPQDRQFILSSKKLLLSDSGFYLCAWNPINYGYTFGSGTRLTVV.

This clonotype was observed a few times. The rearrangement links TRBV30 to TRBJ2-1; TRBD2 matches 13 bases. CDR3 length equals 14 residues. The germline V gene encodes CDR1 GTSNPN and CDR2 SVGIG (reference sequence). Trimming removed 3 bases from V and 7 bases from J; junction bases left unmatched: 3. CDR3 DNA sequence: TGTGCCTGGAGGACTAGCGGGGGGAAGAATGAGCAGTTCTTC. Its protein is CAWRTSGGKNEQFF.

This clonotype was seen more than once but under ten times. This sequence joins TRBV29-1 and TRBJ1-2; TRBD1 agrees at 9 bases. CDR3 length: 13 amino acids. Trimming took 4 bases from V and 9 from J; bases not matched to a gene: 9. Germline V lookup: CDR1 SQVTM, CDR2 ANQGSEA. CDR3 DNA sequence: TGCAGCGTTGCCCCGGGACAGGGTAGTAGCTACACCTTC. It is translated as CSVAPGQGSSYTF.